This record covers a single TCR beta chain. Antigen specificity is unknown. The library protocol tagged individual cDNA molecules with unique molecular identifiers. TCRdb re-derived calls from the 5' RACE reads in MiXCR, one entry per CDR3 protein. The data hold approximately 77,000 distinct CDR3 sequences, with roughly 12% observed a single time. This sample is part of a study of early T cells in non-severe SARS-CoV-2 infection. The overall study: The sequenced material was bulk RNA from unsorted whole blood, and its chains were unpaired. Overall study findings and caveats: Private and CD4 specificities were missed by VDJdb matching, which favored anti-spike CD8 responses.

This CDR3 is 16 amino acids long. V dropped 3 bases and J dropped 2; count of bases not matched to a gene: 6. Germline lookup yields CDR1 SGHNT and CDR2 YYREEE (reference sequence). V gene TRBV5-4 combines with J gene TRBJ2-2; 8 nucleotides agree with TRBD1. Sequencing used whole blood. This receptor was taken from an adult who was a healthcare worker with PCR-confirmed SARS-CoV-2 infection or an uninfected control (not recorded which). The CDR3 here is CASSSKAGGNTGELFF. As DNA, the CDR3 is TGTGCCAGCAGCTCTAAAGCAGGGGGCAACACCGGGGAGCTGTTTTTT.